Following are 3 T cell receptor beta chains from one sample sequenced in a study of cytomegalovirus exposure and HLA in healthy donors. PCR amplification relied on 60 Vbeta primers (plus 13 Jbeta primers). The method was immunoSEQ multiplex PCR; TCRdb's version includes in-frame clones alone and lacks a portion of them. Among 130,000 or so clones, 60% to 85% were seen once, and the ten largest hold roughly 1.8%. The specimen was PBMCs. These receptors originate from a female donor in good health and CMV-seropositive.

The chain employs TRBV13 and TRBJ2-5; maybe TRBD2 (6 bases). The CDR3 spans 14 residues. V shed 0 bases and J shed 5 bases, with 10 bases lying between them. Germline-derived CDR1 and CDR2 are PRHDT and FYEKMQ (reference sequence). CDR3 in amino acids: CASSLGASVETQYF. The CDR3 region has the DNA TGTGCCAGCAGCTTAGGGGCTAGCGTCGAGACCCAGTACTTC.

This chain joins TRBV18 and TRBJ1-2; no reliable D call. This CDR3 is built from 13 residues. V was pared by 2 bases and J by 2 bases, with 6 bases between. The germline V gene has CDR1 KGHSH and CDR2 LQKENI. CDR3 DNA: TGTGCCAGCTCACCAGAGGAGAACTATGGCTACACCTTC. Protein sequence: CASSPEENYGYTF.

This clone was counted a few times. The rearrangement links TRBV5-1 to TRBJ1-1; TRBD1 might be the D (5 bases). This CDR3 spans 18 amino acids. Between the trimmed V and J ends, which lost 0 bases and 1 base, there was a span of 19 bases. Germline V CDR1 and CDR2: SGHRS, YFSETQ. CDR3 nucleotides: TGCGCCAGCAGCTTGGATGGGGGGATTGTAATAGGGAACACTGAAGCTTTCTTT. It is translated as CASSLDGGIVIGNTEAFF.